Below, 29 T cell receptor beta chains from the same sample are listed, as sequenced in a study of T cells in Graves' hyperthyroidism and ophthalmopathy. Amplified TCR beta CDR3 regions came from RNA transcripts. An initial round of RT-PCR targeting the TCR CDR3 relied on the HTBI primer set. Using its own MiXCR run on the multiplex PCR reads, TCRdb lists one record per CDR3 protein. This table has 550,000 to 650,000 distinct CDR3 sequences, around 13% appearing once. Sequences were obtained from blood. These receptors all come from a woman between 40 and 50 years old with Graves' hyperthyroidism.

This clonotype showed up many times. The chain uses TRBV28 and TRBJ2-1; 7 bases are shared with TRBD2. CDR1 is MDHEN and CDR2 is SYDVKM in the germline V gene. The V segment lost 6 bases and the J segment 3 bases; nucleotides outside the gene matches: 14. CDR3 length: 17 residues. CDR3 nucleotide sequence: TGTGCCAGCAGCCGCGGGGCCACTAGCGCCGACTACAATGAGCAGTTCTTC. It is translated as CASSRGATSADYNEQFF.

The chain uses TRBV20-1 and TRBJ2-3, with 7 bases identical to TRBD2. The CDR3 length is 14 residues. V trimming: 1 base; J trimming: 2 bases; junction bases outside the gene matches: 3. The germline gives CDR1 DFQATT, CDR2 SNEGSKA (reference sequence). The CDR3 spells CSARVGTNTDTQYF. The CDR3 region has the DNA TGCAGTGCTAGAGTGGGGACTAACACAGATACGCAGTATTTT.

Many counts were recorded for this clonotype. This chain's CDR3 is CASSAGSGPRGTDTQYF. CDR3 sequence (DNA): TGTGCCAGCAGCGCCGGATCGGGACCGCGAGGCACAGATACGCAGTATTTT. The rearrangement links TRBV3-1 to TRBJ2-3; perhaps D is TRBD1 or TRBD2 (5 bases each). Per the germline V gene, CDR1 is LGHDT and CDR2 is YNNKEL (reference sequence). The V gene lost 5 bases and the J gene lost 1 base, with 19 bases spanning the gap. This CDR3 spans 17 amino acids.

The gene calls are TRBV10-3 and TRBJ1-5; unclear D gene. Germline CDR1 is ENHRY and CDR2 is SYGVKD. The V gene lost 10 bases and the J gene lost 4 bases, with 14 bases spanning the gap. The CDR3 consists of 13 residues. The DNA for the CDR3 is TGTGCCACCACGACCGGGGTTAATCAGCCCCAGCATTTT. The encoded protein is CATTTGVNQPQHF.

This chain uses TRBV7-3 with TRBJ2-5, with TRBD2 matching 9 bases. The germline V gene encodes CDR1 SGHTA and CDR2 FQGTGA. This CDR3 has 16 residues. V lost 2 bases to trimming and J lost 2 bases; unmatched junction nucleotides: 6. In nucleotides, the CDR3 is TGTGCCAGCAGCTTAGCGGGAGGGGGGGTACAAGAGACCCAGTACTTC. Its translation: CASSLAGGGVQETQYF.

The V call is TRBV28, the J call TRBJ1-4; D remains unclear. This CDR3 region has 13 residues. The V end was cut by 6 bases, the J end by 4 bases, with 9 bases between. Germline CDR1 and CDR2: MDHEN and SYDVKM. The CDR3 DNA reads TGTGCCAGCAGAGGCACGGATAATGAAAAACTGTTTTTT. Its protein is CASRGTDNEKLFF.

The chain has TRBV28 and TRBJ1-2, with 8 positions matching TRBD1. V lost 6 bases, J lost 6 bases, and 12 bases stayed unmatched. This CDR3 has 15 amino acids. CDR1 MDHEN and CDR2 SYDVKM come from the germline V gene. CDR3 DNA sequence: TGTGCCAGCAGCCCTGGGGGACAGGTCGTTGATGGCTACACCTTC. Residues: CASSPGGQVVDGYTF.

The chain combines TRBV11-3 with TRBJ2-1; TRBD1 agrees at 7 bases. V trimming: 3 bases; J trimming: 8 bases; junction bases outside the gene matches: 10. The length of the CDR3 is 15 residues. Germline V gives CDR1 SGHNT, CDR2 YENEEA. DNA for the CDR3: TGTGCCAGCAGCTTCTTTAGGGACACAGGGGATGAGCAGTTCTTC. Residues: CASSFFRDTGDEQFF.

For the CDR3, the DNA is TGTGCCAGCAGACCAGCGGGCCGGATGAACACCGGGGAGCTGTTTTTT. Its protein product is CASRPAGRMNTGELFF. The V gene is TRBV3-1, the J gene TRBJ2-2; possibly TRBD2 for D (6 bases). Germline V gene lookup returns CDR1 LGHDT and CDR2 YNNKEL (reference sequence). The CDR3 consists of 16 residues. The V end was cut by 6 bases, the J end by 1 base, with 15 bases between.

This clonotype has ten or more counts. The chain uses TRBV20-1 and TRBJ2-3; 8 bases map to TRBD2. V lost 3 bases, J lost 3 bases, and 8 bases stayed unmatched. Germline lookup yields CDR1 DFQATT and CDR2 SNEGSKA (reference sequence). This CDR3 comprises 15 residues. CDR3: CSASHSGTATDTQYF. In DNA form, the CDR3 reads TGCAGTGCTAGCCATAGCGGGACGGCTACAGATACGCAGTATTTT.

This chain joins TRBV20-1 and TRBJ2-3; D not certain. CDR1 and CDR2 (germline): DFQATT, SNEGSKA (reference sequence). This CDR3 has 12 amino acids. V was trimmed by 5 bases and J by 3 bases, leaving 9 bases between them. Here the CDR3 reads CSAPDLTDTQYF. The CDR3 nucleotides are TGCAGTGCTCCTGATCTGACAGATACGCAGTATTTT.

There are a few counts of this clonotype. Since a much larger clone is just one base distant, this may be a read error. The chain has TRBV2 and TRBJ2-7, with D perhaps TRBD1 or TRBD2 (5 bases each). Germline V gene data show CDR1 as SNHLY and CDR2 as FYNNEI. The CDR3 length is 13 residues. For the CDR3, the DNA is TGTGCCAGCATTATTGTCGGGACCTACGGGCAGTACTTC. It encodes CASIIVGTYGQYF.

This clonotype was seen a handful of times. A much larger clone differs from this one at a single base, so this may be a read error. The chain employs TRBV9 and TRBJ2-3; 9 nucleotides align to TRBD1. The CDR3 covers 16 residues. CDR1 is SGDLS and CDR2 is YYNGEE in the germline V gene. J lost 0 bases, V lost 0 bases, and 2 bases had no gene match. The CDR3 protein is CASSVDGQGSTDTQYF. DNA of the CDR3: TGTGCCAGCAGCGTAGACGGACAGGGGAGCACAGATACGCAGTATTTT.

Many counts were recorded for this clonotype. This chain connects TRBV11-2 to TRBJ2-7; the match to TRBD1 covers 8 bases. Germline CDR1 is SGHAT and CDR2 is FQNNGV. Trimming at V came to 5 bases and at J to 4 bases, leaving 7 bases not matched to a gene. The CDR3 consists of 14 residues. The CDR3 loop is CASSIGTGEYEQYF. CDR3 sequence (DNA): TGTGCCAGCAGCATAGGGACAGGAGAGTACGAGCAGTACTTC.

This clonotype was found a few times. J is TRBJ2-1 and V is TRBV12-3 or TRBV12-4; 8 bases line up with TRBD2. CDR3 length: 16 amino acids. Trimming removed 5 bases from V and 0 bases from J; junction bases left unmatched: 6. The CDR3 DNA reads TGTGCCAGCAGTAATATAGCGGGGTACTCCTACAATGAGCAGTTCTTC. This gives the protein CASSNIAGYSYNEQFF.

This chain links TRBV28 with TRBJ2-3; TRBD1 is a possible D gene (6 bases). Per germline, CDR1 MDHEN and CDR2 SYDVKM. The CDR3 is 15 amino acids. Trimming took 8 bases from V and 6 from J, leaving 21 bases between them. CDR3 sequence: CASSRSGTQQDTQYF. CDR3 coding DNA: TGTGCCAGCTCCCGATCCGGGACACAGCAGGATACGCAGTATTTT.

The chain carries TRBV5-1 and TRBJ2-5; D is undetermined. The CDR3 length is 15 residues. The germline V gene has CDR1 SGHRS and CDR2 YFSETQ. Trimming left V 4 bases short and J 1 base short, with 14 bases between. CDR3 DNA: TGCGCCAGCAGCCTCCAACCTCATTCCCAAGAGACCCAGTACTTC. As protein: CASSLQPHSQETQYF. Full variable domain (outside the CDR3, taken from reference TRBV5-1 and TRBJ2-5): KAGVTQTPRYLIKTRGQQVTLSCSPISGHRSVSWYQQTPGQGLQFLFEYFSETQRNKGNFPGRFSGRQFSNSRSEMNVSTLELGDSALYLCASSLQPHSQETQYFGPGTRLLVL.

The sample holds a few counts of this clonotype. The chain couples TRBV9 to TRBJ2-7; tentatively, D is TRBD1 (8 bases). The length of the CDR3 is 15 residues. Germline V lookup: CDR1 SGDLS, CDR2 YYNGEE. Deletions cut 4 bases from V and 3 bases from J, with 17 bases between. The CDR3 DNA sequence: TGTGCCAGCAGCCCAACAGGGGGGGCCGGCTACGAGCAGTACTTC. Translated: CASSPTGGAGYEQYF.

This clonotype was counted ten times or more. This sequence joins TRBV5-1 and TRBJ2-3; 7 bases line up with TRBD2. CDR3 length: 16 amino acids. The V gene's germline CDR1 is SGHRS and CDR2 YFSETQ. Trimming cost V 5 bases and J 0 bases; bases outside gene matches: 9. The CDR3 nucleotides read TGCGCCAGCAGGACGACCGGGACTACCAGCACAGATACGCAGTATTTT. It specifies CASRTTGTTSTDTQYF.

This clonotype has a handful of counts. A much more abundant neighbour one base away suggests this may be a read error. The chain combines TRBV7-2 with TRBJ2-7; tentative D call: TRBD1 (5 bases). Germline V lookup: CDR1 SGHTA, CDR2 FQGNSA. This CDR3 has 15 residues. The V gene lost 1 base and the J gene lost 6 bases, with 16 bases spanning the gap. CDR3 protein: CASSLGRGRACEQYF. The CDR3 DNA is TGTGCCAGCAGCTTAGGAAGGGGCAGAGCCTGCGAGCAGTACTTC.

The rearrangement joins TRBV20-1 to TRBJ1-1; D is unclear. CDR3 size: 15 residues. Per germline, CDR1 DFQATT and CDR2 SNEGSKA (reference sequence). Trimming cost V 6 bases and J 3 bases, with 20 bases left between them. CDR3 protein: CSAKSAIGEDTEAFF. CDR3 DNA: TGCAGTGCAAAAAGTGCAATTGGGGAGGACACTGAAGCTTTCTTT.

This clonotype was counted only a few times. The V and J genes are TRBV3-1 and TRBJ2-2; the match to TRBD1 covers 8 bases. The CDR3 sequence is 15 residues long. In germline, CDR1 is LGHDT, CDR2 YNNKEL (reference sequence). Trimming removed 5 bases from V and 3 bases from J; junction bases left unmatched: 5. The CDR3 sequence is CASSDPGQDTGELFF. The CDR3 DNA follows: TGTGCCAGCAGCGATCCGGGACAGGACACCGGGGAGCTGTTTTTT.

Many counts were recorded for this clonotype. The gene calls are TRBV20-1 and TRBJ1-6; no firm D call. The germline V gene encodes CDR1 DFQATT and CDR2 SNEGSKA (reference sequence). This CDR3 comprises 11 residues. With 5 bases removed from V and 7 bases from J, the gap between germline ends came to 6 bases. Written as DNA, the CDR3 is TGCAGTGCTCTCGGCAATTCACCCCTCCACTTT. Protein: CSALGNSPLHF.

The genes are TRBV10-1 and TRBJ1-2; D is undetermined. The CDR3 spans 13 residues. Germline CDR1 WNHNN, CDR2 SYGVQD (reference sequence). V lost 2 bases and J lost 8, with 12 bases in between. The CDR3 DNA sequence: TGCGCCAGCAGTGAGACGGCTGATGGCGGCTACACCTTC. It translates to CASSETADGGYTF.

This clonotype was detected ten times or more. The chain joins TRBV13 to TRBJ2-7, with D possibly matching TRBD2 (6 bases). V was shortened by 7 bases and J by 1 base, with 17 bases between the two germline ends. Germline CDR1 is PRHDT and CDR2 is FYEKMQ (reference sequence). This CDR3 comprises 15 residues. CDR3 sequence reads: CASNPTGSTSYEQYF. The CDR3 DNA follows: TGTGCCAGCAACCCCACCGGGAGCACTTCCTACGAGCAGTACTTC.

CDR3: CASSSDRGDILDYGYTF. CDR3 DNA sequence: TGTGCCAGCAGCTCGGACAGAGGGGACATTCTAGACTATGGCTACACCTTC. The rearrangement links TRBV13 to TRBJ1-2, with a weak D call TRBD1 (6 bases). The CDR3 contains 17 residues. Germline V lookup: CDR1 PRHDT, CDR2 FYEKMQ (reference sequence). V lost 4 bases, J lost 3 bases, and 21 bases lay in between.

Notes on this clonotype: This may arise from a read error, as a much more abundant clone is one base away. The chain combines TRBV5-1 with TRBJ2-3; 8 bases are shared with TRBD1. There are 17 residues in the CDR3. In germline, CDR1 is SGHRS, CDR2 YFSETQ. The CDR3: CASSFHLGTGDTDTRYF. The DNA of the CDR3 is TGCGCCAGCAGCTTCCACTTGGGGACAGGTGACACAGATACGCGGTATTTT.

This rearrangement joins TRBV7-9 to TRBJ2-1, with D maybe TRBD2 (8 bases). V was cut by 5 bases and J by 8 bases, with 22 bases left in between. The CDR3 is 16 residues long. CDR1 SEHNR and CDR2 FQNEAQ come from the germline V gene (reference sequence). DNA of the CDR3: TGTGCCAGCAGCCAGGGGGGGGGGACTAGGAGTGATGAGCAGTTCTTC. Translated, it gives CASSQGGGTRSDEQFF.

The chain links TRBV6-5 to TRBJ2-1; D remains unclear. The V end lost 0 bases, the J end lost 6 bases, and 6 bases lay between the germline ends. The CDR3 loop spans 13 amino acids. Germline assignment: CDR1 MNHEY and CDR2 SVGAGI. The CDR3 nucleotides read TGTGCCAGCAGTTACTCATCACCCAATGAGCAGTTCTTC. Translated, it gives CASSYSSPNEQFF.